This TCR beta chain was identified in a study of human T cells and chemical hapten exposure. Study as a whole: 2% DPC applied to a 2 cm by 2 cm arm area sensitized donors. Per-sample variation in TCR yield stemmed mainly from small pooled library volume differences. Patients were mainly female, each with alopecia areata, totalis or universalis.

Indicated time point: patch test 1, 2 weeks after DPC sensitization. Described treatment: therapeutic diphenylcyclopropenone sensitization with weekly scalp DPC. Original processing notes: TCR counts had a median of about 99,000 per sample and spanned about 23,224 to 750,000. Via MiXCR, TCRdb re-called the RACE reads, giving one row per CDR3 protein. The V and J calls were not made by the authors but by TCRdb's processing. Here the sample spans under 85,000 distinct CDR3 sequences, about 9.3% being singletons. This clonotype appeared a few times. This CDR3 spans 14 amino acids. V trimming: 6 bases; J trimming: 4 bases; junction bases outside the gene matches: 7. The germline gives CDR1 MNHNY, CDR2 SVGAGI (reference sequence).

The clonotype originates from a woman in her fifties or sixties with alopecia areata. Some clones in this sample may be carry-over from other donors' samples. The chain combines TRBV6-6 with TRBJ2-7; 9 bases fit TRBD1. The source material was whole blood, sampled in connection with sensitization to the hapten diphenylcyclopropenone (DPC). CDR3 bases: TGTGCCAGCAGGGGGACCGGGACAGGGTACGAGCAGTACTTC. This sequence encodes CASRGTGTGYEQYF.